The 10 T cell receptor beta chains reported below all come from one sample, sequenced in a study of cytotoxic CD8 clonotypes in ibrutinib-treated CLL. Profiling relied on immunoSEQ multiplex PCR, and the TCRdb table lists in-frame clones only, not all of them. Here the sample spans roughly 63,000 clones, roughly 57% being singletons. Here the sequenced sample was PBMCs, taken after 12 months of ibrutinib treatment. These receptors all come from a human donor with chronic lymphocytic leukemia.

V and J are TRBV11-3 and TRBJ2-2; possibly TRBD1 for D (6 bases). CDR3 size: 13 residues. Germline lookup yields CDR1 SGHNT and CDR2 YENEEA. Trimming removed 6 bases at V and 2 bases at J, with 7 bases between. CDR3 sequence reads: CASRGANTGELFF. CDR3 in DNA: TGTGCCAGCAGGGGGGCTAACACCGGGGAGCTGTTTTTT.

V is TRBV5-1 and J is TRBJ1-4; 7 bases map to TRBD1. V trimming: 1 base; J trimming: 5 bases; junction bases outside the gene matches: 5. This CDR3 region has 15 residues. Per the germline V gene, CDR1 is SGHRS and CDR2 is YFSETQ. DNA for the CDR3: TGCGCCAGCAGCTTGTCCGGGACAGAAAATGAAAAACTGTTTTTT. Its translation is CASSLSGTENEKLFF.

The chain combines TRBV29-1 with TRBJ2-5; 11 bases line up with TRBD1. This CDR3 has 14 residues. The V gene end was trimmed by 4 bases and the J gene end by 4 bases; junction bases not matched to a gene: 5. Germline CDR1 and CDR2: SQVTM and ANQGSEA. For the CDR3, the DNA is TGCAGCGTTGCCCGGGACAGGGGGGTAGAGACCCAGTACTTC. It codes for CSVARDRGVETQYF.

This clone was observed a single time. J is TRBJ2-7 and V is TRBV7-2; D may correspond to TRBD1 or TRBD2 (6 bases each). CDR3 size: 17 residues. Per germline, CDR1 SGHTA and CDR2 FQGNSA. Trimming removed 2 bases at V and 2 bases at J, with 19 bases between. This chain's CDR3 is CASSLTASGAQTYEQYF. The CDR3 coding sequence is TGTGCCAGCAGCTTAACCGCGTCGGGGGCGCAAACCTACGAGCAGTACTTC.

Many counts were recorded for this clone. The rearrangement links TRBV7-9 to TRBJ1-4; TRBD1 is a possible D gene (5 bases). From germline, CDR1 is SEHNR and CDR2 FQNEAQ (reference sequence). CDR3 length: 14 amino acids. Trimming removed 1 base from V and 6 bases from J, with 9 bases in between. This chain's CDR3 is CASSLGGRDEKLFF. As DNA, the CDR3 is TGTGCCAGCAGCTTAGGGGGGAGAGATGAAAAACTGTTTTTT.

The chain is built from TRBV5-1 and TRBJ1-1; D may be TRBD1 (5 bases). The CDR3 extends over 16 amino acids. Germline-derived CDR1 and CDR2 are SGHRS and YFSETQ. Trimming shortened V by 0 bases and J by 5 bases, and 17 bases separated the two germline ends. CDR3 DNA: TGCGCCAGCAGCTTGGACCCCGGGGGTTATCGGACTGAAGCTTTCTTT. It is translated as CASSLDPGGYRTEAFF.

This clone occurred a few times. The gene calls are TRBV5-6 and TRBJ2-2; D possibly corresponds to TRBD2 (5 bases). Germline lookup yields CDR1 SGHDT and CDR2 YYEEEE. The V end was cut by 7 bases, the J end by 4 bases, with 14 bases between. The CDR3 contains 14 residues. CDR3 in amino acids: CASRDVGRTGELFF. The CDR3 DNA sequence: TGTGCCAGCCGGGATGTGGGCCGCACCGGGGAGCTGTTTTTT.

The chain uses TRBV2 and TRBJ1-2, with a tentative D call TRBD1 (6 bases). The germline V and J ends were trimmed by 7 bases and 5 bases, with 17 bases remaining between them. The CDR3 has 14 amino acids. CDR1 and CDR2 (germline): SNHLY, FYNNEI. In nucleotides, the CDR3 is TGTGCCAGCACCAAAGGGGGGGACCGGTATGGCTACACCTTC. Translated, it gives CASTKGGDRYGYTF.

The rearrangement links TRBV6-6 to TRBJ2-7; D not resolved. The CDR3 spans 13 residues. Germline lookup yields CDR1 MNHNY and CDR2 SVGAGI (reference sequence). The V end lost 0 bases, the J end lost 3 bases, and 6 bases lay between the germline ends. The CDR3 nucleotides read TGTGCCAGCAGTTACTCGGCCATCTACGAGCAGTACGTC. This gives the protein CASSYSAIYEQYV.

CDR3 sequence: CASSSGVEQYV. The CDR3 coding sequence is TGTGCCAGCAGTTCCGGCGTCGAGCAGTACGTC. This sequence joins TRBV28 and TRBJ2-7; D gene ambiguous. CDR3 length: 11 amino acids. V dropped 4 bases and J dropped 6 bases, with 7 bases sitting between them. Germline loops: CDR1 MDHEN, CDR2 SYDVKM.